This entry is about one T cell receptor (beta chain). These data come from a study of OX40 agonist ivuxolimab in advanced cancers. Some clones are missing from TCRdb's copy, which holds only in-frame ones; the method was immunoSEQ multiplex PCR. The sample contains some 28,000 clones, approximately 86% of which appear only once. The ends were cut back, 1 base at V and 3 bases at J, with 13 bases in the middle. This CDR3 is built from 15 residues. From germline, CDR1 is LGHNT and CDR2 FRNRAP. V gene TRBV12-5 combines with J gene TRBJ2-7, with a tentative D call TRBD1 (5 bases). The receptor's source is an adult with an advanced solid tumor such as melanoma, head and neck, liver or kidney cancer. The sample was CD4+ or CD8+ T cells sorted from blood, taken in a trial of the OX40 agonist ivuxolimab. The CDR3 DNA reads TGTGCTAGTGGTTTGGCCCAGCAGGGTTACTACGAGCAGTACTTC. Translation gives CASGLAQQGYYEQYF.